This T cell receptor (beta chain) was observed in a study of cytomegalovirus exposure and HLA in healthy donors. Study-level information: Around 200 million T cells yielded approximately 100 million unique TCR beta sequences, as an earlier analysis found.

Donors showed nominal health when sampled, although they likely had unrecorded immune exposures. Study results and limitations: In a later analysis, at a false discovery rate of 0.05, roughly 17,000 TCR beta sequences matched HLA alleles. The majority of TCR sequences were rare, yet some public TCRs appeared in many donors.

This clone came up once. Its antigen is as yet unknown. Germline CDR1 MNHEY, CDR2 SMNVEV (reference sequence). The CDR3 runs to 15 residues. With V trimmed by 5 bases and J by 4 bases, 7 bases remained unmatched. A multiplex PCR was run with 60 Vbeta primers and 13 Jbeta primers. Profiling relied on immunoSEQ multiplex PCR, and the TCRdb table lists in-frame clones only, not all of them. Of about 94,000 clones listed, around 69% are singletons. The receptor comes from a man aged 25 to 40 in good health and CMV-seronegative. The sequencing sample was made of PBMCs. V is TRBV27 and J is TRBJ1-5; 8 bases map to TRBD1. CDR3 sequence: CASSVNRGANQPQHF. The CDR3 bases are TGTGCCAGCAGTGTGAACAGGGGGGCGAATCAGCCCCAGCATTTT.